This TCR beta chain was documented in a study of shared clonotypes between healthy human individuals. Whole-study context: A few men and a couple of women, aged 18 to 49, were donors. Per donor, three plates held CD4 naive cells, three held CD4 memory, two held CD8 naive and one held CD8 memory. Whole-study results and caveats: It was expected that sequencing depth would affect clonotype sharing among donors. Among non-shared clonotypes, generation probabilities were lower than among those shared by all four donors.

This table comes from immunoSEQ multiplex PCR, and its TCRdb copy is limited to in-frame clones, with some not included. Of roughly 1,800,000 clones listed, approximately 95% are singletons. V was pared by 4 bases and J by 0 bases, with 15 bases between. This CDR3 is 16 amino acids long. CDR1 SNHLY and CDR2 FYNNEI come from the germline V gene. Naive-designated CD8 cells lacked CD45RO, were positively enriched for CCR7, and omitted terminally differentiated effector memory CD45RA+ cells. Regarding this clone: Its antigen is not known.

The origin of this receptor is a man aged 18 to 29 in good health. Sequencing was carried out using naive CD8+ T cells sorted from blood. The chain has TRBV2 and TRBJ1-1; maybe TRBD1 (6 bases). CDR3 coding DNA: TGTGCCAGCAGTGGATTACGGGACAAAATGAACACTGAAGCTTTCTTT. Its translation: CASSGLRDKMNTEAFF.